This T cell receptor (beta chain) was sequenced in a study of blood T cell repertoires in COVID-19 (dated by TCRdb to the early 2020s). The study in broad terms: Samples from collaborators originated in the United States, Italy and Spain and spanned both the acute and convalescent phases of COVID-19. HLA class I and class II types, where available, came from metadata supplied by the sample provider rather than from assay-based typing. The material from the prospective study consisted of cDNA or gDNA derived from T cells, B-cell-depleted T cells, or PBMCs. Subjects who had been exposed to COVID-19, were actively infected with it, or had recovered from it provided the deeply sampled blood TCRbeta repertoires that made up the dataset. Nearly every sample came with metadata listing a de-identified subject ID, COVID-19 status, age in years and sex. The repertoires were released in a freely available public database intended as a resource for research on the immune response to SARS-CoV-2. The samples were drawn from two sources: the first 160 participants of the ongoing ImmuneRACE study, and over 1,000 subjects contributed by 6 global collaborators. General findings and caveats noted by the study authors: Clinical and demographic metadata were provided uncurated, with the amount varying by source and participant.

Participants in the prospective study were enrolled through a virtual design, were aged roughly 18 to 100 years, and lived in approximately 25 United States geographic areas. In the prospective study, participants were assigned to cohorts based on the clinical history participants reported in a screening survey and a study questionnaire. Recovered participants in ImmuneRACE Cohort 3 were defined as having two consecutive negative NP/OP PCR tests, clearance from a healthcare professional, or resolution of symptoms. Each participant in the prospective study had whole blood, serum and a nasopharyngeal or oropharyngeal swab collected by mobile phlebotomists. Prospective study participants could optionally give additional blood draws and questionnaires over a roughly 2-month period. Before DNA extraction, blood samples from the prospective study were shipped at room temperature or frozen. This clone was counted a few times. Its antigen is not yet known. No much larger clonotype is one base removed from it; base qualities were not supplied.

The immunoSEQ Assay, a bias-controlled multiplex PCR, was used to amplify TCRbeta CDR3 regions from genomic DNA. Turning to the authors' computational methods: The number of nucleated cells in each sample was estimated by amplification of reference gene primers within the assay. To quantify the absolute abundance of each unique TCRbeta CDR3 rearrangement, sequence reads were collapsed and filtered. For each sample, productive Simpson clonality was calculated as the square root of Simpson's diversity index across productive rearrangements. This immuneACCESS table, as held by TCRdb, lists in-frame sequences with V and J called but not all clones. Of the missing ones, under half trace to an unresolved V gene in checked studies; the others have no known cause. That table supplies the V and J calls and clone size; D and trimming were determined from the DNA. The sample table holds roughly 230,000 clones, of which around 81% were seen once. The ten largest clonotypes hold approximately 3.6% of the sample.

V loses 0 bases of germline sequence and J loses 6 bases, and the interval between the two ends is 8 bases. The CDR3 sequence holds 13 residues, the cysteine and phenylalanine included. Kept here is only the CDR3 DNA, which spans 39 bases and is read in frame from base 1. CDR1 SEHNR and CDR2 FQNEAQ were looked up in the germline V gene (reference sequence). Sequenced input: PBMCs or T cells enriched from blood (not recorded which). The rearranged segments are TRBV7-9 and TRBJ1-1; the D gene is unclear. The receptor's source is a man aged 50 to 60 who had recovered from COVID-19. CDR3 sequence: CASSLASRAEAFF. The nucleotide sequence reads TGTGCCAGCAGCTTAGCGAGTCGGGCTGAAGCTTTCTTT.